This T cell receptor beta chain emerged from a study of T cells in Graves' hyperthyroidism and ophthalmopathy. Notes on the study in general: Prediction of ophthalmopathy progression came a median about 6 months pre-onset.

Amplification yielded TCR beta CDR3 regions, with RNA transcripts as the source. Carried out on the TCR CDR3, a first-round RT-PCR used the HTBI primer set. TCRdb itself ran the multiplex PCR reads through MiXCR, one entry per CDR3 protein. The profile covers some 420,000 distinct CDR3 sequences, with roughly 13% appearing a single time and 5.3% taken by the ten largest. Trimming took off 1 base at V and 6 bases at J, with 8 bases between the two ends. This CDR3 spans 12 amino acids. Germline CDR1 is SGHRS and CDR2 is YFSETQ. This clonotype appeared many times. Its antigen is undetermined. The chain joins TRBV5-1 to TRBJ2-7, with D perhaps TRBD2 (6 bases). Material: blood. The sequence was collected from a woman aged 18-29 years with Graves' hyperthyroidism. CDR3 sequence reads: CASSLYGGEQYF. CDR3 sequence (DNA): TGCGCCAGCAGCTTGTACGGGGGCGAGCAGTACTTC.